The present T cell receptor (beta chain) was sequenced within a study of blood T cell repertoires in COVID-19. Libraries were prepared by immunoSEQ multiplex PCR; TCRdb keeps only in-frame clonotypes and omits some of them. Among some 290,000 clones listed, 86% were seen once. This CDR3 spans 16 amino acids. Germline V lookup: CDR1 LNHDA, CDR2 SQIVND (reference sequence). Germline trimming cut 6 bases from V and 3 bases from J; bases unmatched to any gene: 13. The TCR was taken from a young woman with COVID-19, enrolled during active disease. The V call is TRBV19, the J call TRBJ1-2; 7 bases agree with TRBD1. Sequenced input: peripheral blood. Written as DNA, the CDR3 is TGTGCCAGTAGCCAATCCGGGACAGATATATACTATGGCTACACCTTC. This codes for CASSQSGTDIYYGYTF. The full variable domain, in which reference TRBV19 and TRBJ1-2 provide the parts outside the CDR3, is DGGITQSPKYLFRKEGQNVTLSCEQNLNHDAMYWYRQDPGQGLRLIYYSQIVNDFQKGDIAEGYSVSREKKESFPLTVTSAQKNPTAFYLCASSQSGTDIYYGYTFGSGTRLTVV.